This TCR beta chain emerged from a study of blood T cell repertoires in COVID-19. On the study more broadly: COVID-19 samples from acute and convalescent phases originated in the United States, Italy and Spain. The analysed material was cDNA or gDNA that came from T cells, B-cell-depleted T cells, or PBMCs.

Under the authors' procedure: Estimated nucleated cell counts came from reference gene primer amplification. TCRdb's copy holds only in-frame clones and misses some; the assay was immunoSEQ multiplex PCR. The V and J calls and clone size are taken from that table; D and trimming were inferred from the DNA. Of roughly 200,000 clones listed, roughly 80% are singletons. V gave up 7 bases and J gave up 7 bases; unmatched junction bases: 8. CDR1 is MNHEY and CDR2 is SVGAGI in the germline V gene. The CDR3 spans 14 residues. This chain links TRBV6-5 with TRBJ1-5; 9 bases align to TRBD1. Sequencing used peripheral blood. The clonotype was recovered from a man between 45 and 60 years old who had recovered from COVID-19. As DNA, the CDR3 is TGTGCCAGCAAAAGGGACAGGGATCGACAGCCCCAGCATTTT. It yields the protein CASKRDRDRQPQHF.